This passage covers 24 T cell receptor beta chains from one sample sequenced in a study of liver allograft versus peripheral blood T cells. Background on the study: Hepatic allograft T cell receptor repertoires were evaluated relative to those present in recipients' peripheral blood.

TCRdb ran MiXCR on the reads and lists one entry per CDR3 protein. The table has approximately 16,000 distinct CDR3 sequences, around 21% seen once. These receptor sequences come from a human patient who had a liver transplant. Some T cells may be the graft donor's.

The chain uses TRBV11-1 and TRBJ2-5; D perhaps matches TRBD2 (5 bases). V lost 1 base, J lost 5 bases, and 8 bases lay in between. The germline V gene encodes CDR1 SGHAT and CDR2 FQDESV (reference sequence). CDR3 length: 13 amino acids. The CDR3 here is CASSLGERETQYF. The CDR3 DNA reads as TGTGCCAGCAGCTTAGGGGAGAGGGAGACCCAGTACTTC.

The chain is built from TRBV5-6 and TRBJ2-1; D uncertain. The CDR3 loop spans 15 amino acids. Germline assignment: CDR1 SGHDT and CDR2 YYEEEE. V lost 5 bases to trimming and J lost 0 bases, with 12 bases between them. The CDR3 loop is CASSGIPGSYNEQFF. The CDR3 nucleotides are TGTGCCAGCAGTGGAATACCTGGCTCCTACAATGAGCAGTTCTTC.

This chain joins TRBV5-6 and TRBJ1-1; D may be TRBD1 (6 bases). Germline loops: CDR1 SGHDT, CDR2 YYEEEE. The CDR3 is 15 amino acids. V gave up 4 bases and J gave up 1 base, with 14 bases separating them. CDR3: CASSPPGRGNTEAFF. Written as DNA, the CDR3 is TGTGCCAGCAGCCCCCCCGGCAGGGGGAACACTGAAGCTTTCTTT. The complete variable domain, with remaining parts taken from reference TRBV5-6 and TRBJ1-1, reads DAGVTQSPTHLIKTRGQQVTLRCSPKSGHDTVSWYQQALGQGPQFIFQYYEEEERQRGNFPDRFSGHQFPNYSSELNVNALLLGDSALYLCASSPPGRGNTEAFFGQGTRLTVV.

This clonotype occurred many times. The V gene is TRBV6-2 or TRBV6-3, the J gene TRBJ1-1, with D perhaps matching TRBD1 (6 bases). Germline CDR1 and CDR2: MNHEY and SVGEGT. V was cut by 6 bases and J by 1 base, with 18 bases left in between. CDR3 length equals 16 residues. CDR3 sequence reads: CASSRQGGGGNTEAFF. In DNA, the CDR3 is TGTGCCAGCAGCCGTCAGGGCGGGGGCGGGAACACTGAAGCTTTCTTT.

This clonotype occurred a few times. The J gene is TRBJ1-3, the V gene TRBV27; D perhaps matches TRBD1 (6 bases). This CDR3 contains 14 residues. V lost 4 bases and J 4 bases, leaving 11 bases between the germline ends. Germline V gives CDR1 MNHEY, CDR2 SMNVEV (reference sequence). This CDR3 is CASSSYREGNTIYF. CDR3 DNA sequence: TGTGCCAGCAGTTCTTACAGGGAGGGAAACACCATATATTTT.

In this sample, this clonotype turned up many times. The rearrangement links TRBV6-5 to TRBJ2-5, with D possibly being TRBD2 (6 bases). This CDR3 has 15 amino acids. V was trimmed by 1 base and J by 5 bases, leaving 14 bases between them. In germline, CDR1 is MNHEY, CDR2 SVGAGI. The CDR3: CASSYFRRGKETQYF. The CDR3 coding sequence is TGTGCCAGCAGTTACTTTCGGAGGGGTAAGGAGACCCAGTACTTC.

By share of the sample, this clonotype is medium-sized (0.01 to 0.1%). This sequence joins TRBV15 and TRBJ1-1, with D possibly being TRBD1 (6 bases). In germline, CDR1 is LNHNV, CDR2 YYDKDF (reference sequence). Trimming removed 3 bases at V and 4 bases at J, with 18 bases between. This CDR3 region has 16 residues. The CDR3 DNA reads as TGTGCCACCAGCAGCTCTCACCCAGGGGTGAGCACTGAAGCTTTCTTT. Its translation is CATSSSHPGVSTEAFF.

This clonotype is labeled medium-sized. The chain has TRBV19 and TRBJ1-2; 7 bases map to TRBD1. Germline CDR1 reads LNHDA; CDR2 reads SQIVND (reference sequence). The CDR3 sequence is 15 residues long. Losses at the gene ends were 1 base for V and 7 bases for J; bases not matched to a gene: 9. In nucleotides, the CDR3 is TGTGCCAGTAGTATAGGGGAGGGGGCGCGCGCTGGCTACACCTTC. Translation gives CASSIGEGARAGYTF.

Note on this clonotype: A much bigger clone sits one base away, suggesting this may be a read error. The CDR3 nucleotides read TGTGCCACCAGTCCCGGGCCAGCATTGGGCTACACCTTC. Protein product: CATSPGPALGYTF. The chain uses TRBV24-1 and TRBJ1-2; no clear D gene. V lost 6 bases to trimming and J lost 8 bases, with 15 bases between them. The CDR3 sequence is 13 residues long. In germline, CDR1 is KGHDR, CDR2 SFDVKD.

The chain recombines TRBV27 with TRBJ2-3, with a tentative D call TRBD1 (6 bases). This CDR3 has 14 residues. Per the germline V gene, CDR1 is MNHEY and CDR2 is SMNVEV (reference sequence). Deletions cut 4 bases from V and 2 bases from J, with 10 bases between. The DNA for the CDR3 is TGTGCCAGCAGTTCGGACAGACACACAGATACGCAGTATTTT. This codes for CASSSDRHTDTQYF.

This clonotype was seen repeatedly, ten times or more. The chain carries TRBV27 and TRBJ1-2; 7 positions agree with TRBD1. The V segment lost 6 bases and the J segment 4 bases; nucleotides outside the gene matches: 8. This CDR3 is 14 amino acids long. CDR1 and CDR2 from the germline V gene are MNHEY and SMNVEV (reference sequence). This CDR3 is CASRKTGTAYGYTF. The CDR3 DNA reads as TGTGCCAGCAGAAAAACAGGGACAGCCTATGGCTACACCTTC.

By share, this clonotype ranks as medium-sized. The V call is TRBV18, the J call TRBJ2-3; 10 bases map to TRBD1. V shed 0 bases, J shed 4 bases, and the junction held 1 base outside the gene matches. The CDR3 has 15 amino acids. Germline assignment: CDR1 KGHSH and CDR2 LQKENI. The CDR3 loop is CASSPPGQGSDTQYF. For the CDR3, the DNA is TGTGCCAGCTCACCACCGGGACAGGGGTCAGATACGCAGTATTTT.

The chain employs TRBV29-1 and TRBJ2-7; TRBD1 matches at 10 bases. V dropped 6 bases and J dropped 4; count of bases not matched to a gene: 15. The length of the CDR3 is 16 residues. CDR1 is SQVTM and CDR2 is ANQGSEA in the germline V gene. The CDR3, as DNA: TGCAGCGTCGCAGAAGGGCCCGGGACAGGGGAATACGAGCAGTACTTC. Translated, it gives CSVAEGPGTGEYEQYF.

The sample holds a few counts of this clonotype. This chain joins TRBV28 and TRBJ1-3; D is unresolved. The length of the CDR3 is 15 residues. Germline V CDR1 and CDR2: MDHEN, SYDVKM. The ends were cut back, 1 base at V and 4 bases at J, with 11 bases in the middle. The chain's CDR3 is CASSLFPAPGNTIYF. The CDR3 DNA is TGTGCCAGCAGTTTATTTCCGGCTCCGGGAAACACCATATATTTT.

The CDR3 loop is CASSGDYTDTQYF. DNA for the CDR3: TGTGCCAGCAGTGGAGACTACACAGATACGCAGTATTTT. The rearrangement uses TRBV25-1 and TRBJ2-3; a possible D gene is TRBD2 (5 bases). This CDR3 is built from 13 residues. Germline V gene lookup returns CDR1 MGHDK and CDR2 SYGVNS. V lost 4 bases and J 2 bases, leaving 7 bases between the germline ends.

CDR3 sequence reads: CSARDRTSGRGSYNEQFF. The CDR3 DNA sequence: TGCAGTGCTAGAGACCGAACTAGCGGGAGGGGGTCCTACAATGAGCAGTTCTTC. V is TRBV20-1 and J is TRBJ2-1; the match to TRBD2 covers 13 bases. V shed 0 bases, J shed 1 base, and the junction held 6 bases outside the gene matches. Germline V gene lookup returns CDR1 DFQATT and CDR2 SNEGSKA (reference sequence). The CDR3 totals 18 residues.

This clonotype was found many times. As DNA, the CDR3 is TGTGCCAGTAGTGAGGGGCCCAGCACAGATACGCAGTATTTT. This gives the protein CASSEGPSTDTQYF. This chain links TRBV19 with TRBJ2-3; D is possibly TRBD1 or TRBD2 (5 bases each). This CDR3 comprises 14 residues. Trimming stripped 5 bases from V and 0 bases from J, with 9 bases between. The germline V gene has CDR1 LNHDA and CDR2 SQIVND (reference sequence).

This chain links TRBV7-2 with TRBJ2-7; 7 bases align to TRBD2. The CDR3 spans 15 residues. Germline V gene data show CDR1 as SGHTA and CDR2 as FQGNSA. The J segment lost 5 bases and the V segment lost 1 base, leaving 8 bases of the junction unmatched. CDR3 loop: CASSLGGRVIDEQYF. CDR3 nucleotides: TGTGCCAGCAGCTTAGGGGGGAGGGTAATCGACGAGCAGTACTTC. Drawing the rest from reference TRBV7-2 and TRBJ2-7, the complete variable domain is GAGVSQSPSNKVTEKGKDVELRCDPISGHTALYWYRQSLGQGLEFLIYFQGNSAPDKSGLPSDRFSAERTGGSVSTLTIQRTQQEDSAVYLCASSLGGRVIDEQYFGPGTRLTVT.

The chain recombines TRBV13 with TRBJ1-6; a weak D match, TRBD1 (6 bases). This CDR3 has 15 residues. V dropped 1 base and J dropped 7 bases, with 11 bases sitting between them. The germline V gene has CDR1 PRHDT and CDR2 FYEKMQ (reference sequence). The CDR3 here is CASSLETGENSPLHF. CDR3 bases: TGTGCCAGCAGCTTAGAGACAGGCGAGAATTCACCCCTCCACTTT.

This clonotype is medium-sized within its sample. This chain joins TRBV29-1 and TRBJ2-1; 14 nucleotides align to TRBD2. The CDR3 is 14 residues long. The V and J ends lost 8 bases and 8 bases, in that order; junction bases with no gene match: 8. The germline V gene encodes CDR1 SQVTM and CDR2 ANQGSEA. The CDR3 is CSTWTSGRLDEQFF. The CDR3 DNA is TGCAGCACATGGACTAGCGGGAGGTTAGATGAGCAGTTCTTC.

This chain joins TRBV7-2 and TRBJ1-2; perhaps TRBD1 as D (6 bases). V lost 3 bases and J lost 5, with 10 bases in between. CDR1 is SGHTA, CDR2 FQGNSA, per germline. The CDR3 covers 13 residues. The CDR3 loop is CASSLDRTYGYTF. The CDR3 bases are TGTGCCAGCAGCTTGGACAGAACTTATGGCTACACCTTC. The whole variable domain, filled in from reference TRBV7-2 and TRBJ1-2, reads GAGVSQSPSNKVTEKGKDVELRCDPISGHTALYWYRQSLGQGLEFLIYFQGNSAPDKSGLPSDRFSAERTGGSVSTLTIQRTQQEDSAVYLCASSLDRTYGYTFGSGTRLTVV.

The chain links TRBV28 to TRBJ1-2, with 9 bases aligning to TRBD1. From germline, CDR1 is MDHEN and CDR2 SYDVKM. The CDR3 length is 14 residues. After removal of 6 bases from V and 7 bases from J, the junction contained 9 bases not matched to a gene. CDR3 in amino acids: CASRLQGAWIGYTF. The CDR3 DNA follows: TGTGCCAGCAGACTACAGGGGGCTTGGATTGGCTACACCTTC.

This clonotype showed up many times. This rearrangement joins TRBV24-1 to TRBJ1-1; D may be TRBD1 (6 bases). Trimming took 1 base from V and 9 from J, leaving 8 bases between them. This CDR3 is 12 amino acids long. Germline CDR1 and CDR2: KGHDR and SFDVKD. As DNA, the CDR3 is TGTGCCACCAGTGATTTCGGGGGGCAAGCTTTCTTT. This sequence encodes CATSDFGGQAFF.

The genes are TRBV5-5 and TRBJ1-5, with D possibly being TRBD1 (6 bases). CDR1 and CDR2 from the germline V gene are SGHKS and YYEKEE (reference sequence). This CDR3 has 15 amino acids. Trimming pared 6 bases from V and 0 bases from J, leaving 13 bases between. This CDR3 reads CASTSQGHSNQPQHF. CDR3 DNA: TGTGCCAGCACCTCACAGGGACATAGCAATCAGCCCCAGCATTTT.